This is a list of T cell receptor beta chains from one sample in a study of Graves' ophthalmopathy and Graves' hyperthyroidism. One entry per CDR3 protein, called by TCRdb with MiXCR from the multiplex PCR reads. The data show 500,000 to 700,000 distinct CDR3 sequences, over 20% seen once. The specimen was peripheral blood. These receptors were obtained from a woman between 18 and 29 years old with stable Graves' hyperthyroidism. Some clones in this sample may be carry-over from other donors' samples. Both conserved end residues are part of each CDR3. The D gene is left open where the match is weak. A row's size may be missing; if present it is once, few, many or a size class.

clone size | J gene | V gene | D gene | CDR3 protein | CDR3 DNA
many | TRBJ2-7 | TRBV6-1 | TRBD2 | CASSVRTSSAEQYF | TGTGCCAGCAGTGTCCGGACTAGTTCGGCCGAGCAGTACTTC
NA | TRBJ1-1 | TRBV19 | NA | CASSMIGDTEAFF | TGTGCCAGTAGTATGATAGGGGACACTGAAGCTTTCTTT
many | TRBJ2-7 | TRBV6-5 | TRBD2 | CASSYSSSGVSYEQYF | TGTGCCAGCAGTTACTCTTCTAGCGGGGTATCCTACGAGCAGTACTTC
many | TRBJ1-2 | TRBV12-3/TRBV12-4 | NA | CASRPTEQGPYGYTF | TGTGCCAGCAGACCTACCGAACAGGGACCCTATGGCTACACCTTC
few | TRBJ1-5 | TRBV30 | NA | CAWSEYSNQPQHF | TGTGCCTGGAGTGAATATAGCAATCAGCCCCAGCATTTT
many | TRBJ2-7 | TRBV19 | TRBD1 | CASSMMDRGTYEQYF | TGTGCCAGTAGTATGATGGACAGGGGGACCTACGAGCAGTACTTC
many | TRBJ2-5 | TRBV20-1 | TRBD2 | CSASRAGIQETQYF | TGCAGTGCTAGCCGAGCGGGGATCCAAGAGACCCAGTACTTC
many | TRBJ1-1 | TRBV2 | NA | CASIWAGSTEAFF | TGTGCCAGCATTTGGGCAGGGAGCACTGAAGCTTTCTTT
many | TRBJ1-3 | TRBV20-1 | NA | CSAIKVGNTIYF | TGCAGTGCTATCAAGGTCGGAAACACCATATATTTT
few | TRBJ1-6 | TRBV6-1 | NA | CASREAGQYNSPLHF | TGTGCCAGCAGGGAGGCGGGACAATATAATTCACCCCTCCACTTT
many | TRBJ2-7 | TRBV27 | TRBD2 | CASSAGAALYEQYF | TGTGCCAGCAGTGCGGGAGCCGCCCTTTATGAGCAGTACTTC
few | TRBJ1-2 | TRBV27 | NA | CASRRRDLYGYTF | TGTGCCAGCAGGAGACGGGACCTCTATGGCTACACCTTC
NA | TRBJ2-4 | TRBV30 | NA | CAWSVKQDLNIQYF | TGTGCCTGGAGTGTTAAACAGGACTTAAACATTCAGTACTTC
many | TRBJ1-2 | TRBV28 | TRBD1 | CASSLGPGGVGYTF | TGTGCCAGCAGTTTAGGGCCAGGGGGAGTTGGCTACACCTTC
many | TRBJ2-7 | TRBV7-3 | TRBD1 | CASSFGTGGAYEQYF | TGTGCCAGCAGCTTCGGGACAGGGGGAGCCTACGAGCAGTACTTC
many | TRBJ1-6 | TRBV6-1 | NA | CASRKETNSPLHF | TGTGCCAGCAGGAAGGAGACTAATTCACCCCTCCACTTT
many | TRBJ1-5 | TRBV7-2 | NA | CASSLWGNQPQHF | TGTGCCAGCAGCTTATGGGGGAATCAGCCCCAGCATTTT
many | TRBJ1-5 | TRBV4-1 | NA | CASSQDSYSNQPQHF | TGCGCCAGCAGCCAAGACAGCTATAGCAATCAGCCCCAGCATTTT
NA | TRBJ1-6 | TRBV30 | NA | CARDEGQLTSPLHF | TGTGCCCGAGATGAAGGGCAGTTGACTTCACCCCTCCACTTT
many | TRBJ2-5 | TRBV10-3 | NA | CAISERLETQYF | TGTGCCATCAGTGAGAGGTTGGAGACCCAGTACTTC
many | TRBJ2-7 | TRBV5-5 | TRBD1 | CASSPGTEHYEQYF | TGTGCCAGCAGTCCTGGGACAGAGCACTACGAGCAGTACTTC